One and the same sample provided the 30 T cell receptor beta chains below, sequenced in a study of OX40 agonist ivuxolimab in advanced cancers. Only in-frame clones appear in the TCRdb table, and some are missing; sequencing was by immunoSEQ multiplex PCR. The repertoire consists of 20,000 to 25,000 clones, with 75% to 95% occurring once and the leading ten covering more than 50%. Material: CD4+ or CD8+ T cells sorted from blood, obtained in a trial of the OX40 agonist ivuxolimab. These receptor sequences come from an adult with an advanced solid tumor such as melanoma, head and neck, liver or kidney cancer.

This rearrangement joins TRBV25-1 to TRBJ1-2, with D possibly being TRBD1 (5 bases). The germline V gene has CDR1 MGHDK and CDR2 SYGVNS. The CDR3 extends over 15 amino acids. V was pared by 1 base and J by 2 bases, with 11 bases between. The CDR3 loop is CASSEWRDRNYGYTF. DNA of the CDR3: TGTGCCAGCAGTGAATGGCGGGACCGCAACTATGGCTACACCTTC.

This chain uses TRBV5-1 with TRBJ2-1; tentative D call: TRBD1 (6 bases). Trimming took 4 bases from V and 0 from J, leaving 11 bases between them. Per germline, CDR1 SGHRS and CDR2 YFSETQ. The CDR3 length is 15 residues. The CDR3 DNA is TGCGCCAGCAGCGTCGGACAGAGCTCCTACAATGAGCAGTTCTTC. Its protein product is CASSVGQSSYNEQFF.

The chain couples TRBV2 to TRBJ2-7; D gene ambiguous. Germline CDR1 reads SNHLY; CDR2 reads FYNNEI. The V and J ends lost 11 bases and 1 base respectively, with 15 bases between them. The CDR3 loop spans 13 amino acids. The CDR3 sequence: CASSSSLSYEQYF. The CDR3 DNA is TGTGCCTCCTCCAGCAGCTTATCCTACGAGCAGTACTTC.

This clone is classed as medium-sized. The rearrangement joins TRBV6-1 to TRBJ1-2; no reliable D call. The CDR3 is made up of 15 amino acids. CDR1 and CDR2 (germline): MNHNS, SASEGT. V was shortened by 2 bases and J by 7 bases, with 17 bases between the two germline ends. The CDR3 DNA sequence: TGTGCCAGCAGTGAATCGCGACTGGGAGTATTTGGCTACACCTTC. Amino acids: CASSESRLGVFGYTF.

V usage is TRBV7-9 and J usage is TRBJ2-5; TRBD1 matches 7 bases. Germline CDR1 reads SEHNR; CDR2 reads FQNEAQ (reference sequence). CDR3 size: 13 residues. V lost 4 bases, J lost 3 bases, and 2 bases stayed unmatched. In DNA, the CDR3 is TGTGCCAGCAGCTCCGGGACAGAAGAGACCCAGTACTTC. It translates to CASSSGTEETQYF.

The chain couples TRBV19 to TRBJ2-1, with D uncertain. Between the trimmed V and J ends, which lost 3 bases and 0 bases, there was a span of 9 bases. The CDR3 consists of 15 residues. CDR1 LNHDA and CDR2 SQIVND come from the germline V gene (reference sequence). Written as DNA, the CDR3 is TGTGCCAGTAGTATTCTTTTGTCCTCCTACAATGAGCAGTTCTTC. It specifies CASSILLSSYNEQFF.

The chain couples TRBV7-6 to TRBJ2-2; maybe TRBD2 (7 bases). Trimming stripped 1 base from V and 3 bases from J, with 24 bases between. The germline V gene has CDR1 SGHVS and CDR2 FNYEAQ. The CDR3 length is 20 residues. The CDR3 sequence is CASSLVWAGAPMSHTGELFF. The CDR3 region has the DNA TGTGCCAGCAGCTTAGTGTGGGCGGGGGCTCCAATGAGCCACACCGGGGAGCTGTTTTTT.

The rearrangement links TRBV5-4 to TRBJ2-2; no clear D gene. This CDR3 spans 12 amino acids. CDR1 and CDR2 (germline): SGHNT, YYREEE (reference sequence). The V end was cut by 7 bases, the J end by 3 bases, with 7 bases between. The CDR3 protein is CASHGHTGELFF. In nucleotides, the CDR3 is TGTGCCAGCCACGGGCACACCGGGGAGCTGTTTTTT.

The chain recombines TRBV11-3 with TRBJ2-2; D unresolved. V was pared by 1 base and J by 6 bases, with 3 bases between. Germline V lookup: CDR1 SGHNT, CDR2 YENEEA. CDR3 size: 12 residues. CDR3 sequence: CASSLGSGELFF. CDR3 in DNA: TGTGCCAGCAGCTTAGGGTCCGGGGAGCTGTTTTTT. The variable domain in full, completed from reference TRBV11-3 and TRBJ2-2, reads EAGVVQSPRYKIIEKKQPVAFWCNPISGHNTLYWYLQNLGQGPELLIRYENEEAVDDSQLPKDRFSAERLKGVDSTLKIQPAELGDSAVYLCASSLGSGELFFGEGSRLTVL.

This clone has a single count. This chain connects TRBV18 to TRBJ2-3, with D unresolved. The germline V gene has CDR1 KGHSH and CDR2 LQKENI. V was clipped by 2 bases and J by 2 bases, with 14 bases between them. This CDR3 has 16 residues. CDR3 in amino acids: CASSPANFGDTDTQYF. The CDR3 region has the DNA TGTGCCAGCTCACCAGCCAATTTTGGTGACACAGATACGCAGTATTTT.

This clone was found once. The V and J genes are TRBV5-1 and TRBJ2-2, with TRBD1 identical over 10 bases. The V gene end was trimmed by 0 bases and the J gene end by 0 bases; junction bases not matched to a gene: 11. CDR1 SGHRS and CDR2 YFSETQ come from the germline V gene. The length of the CDR3 is 20 residues. In nucleotides, the CDR3 is TGCGCCAGCAGCTTGGATTCGGGACAGGGGCCCTTAGCGAACACCGGGGAGCTGTTTTTT. Translated: CASSLDSGQGPLANTGELFF.

The chain is built from TRBV27 and TRBJ2-7; the match to TRBD1 covers 7 bases. Unmatched junction bases numbered 2, after V lost 4 bases and J lost 2 bases. The CDR3 consists of 13 residues. Germline V lookup: CDR1 MNHEY, CDR2 SMNVEV (reference sequence). Here the CDR3 DNA reads TGTGCCAGCAGTTACACAGGGGCCTACGAGCAGTACTTC. Its protein is CASSYTGAYEQYF.

The rearrangement uses TRBV30 and TRBJ1-4; D is undetermined. The V gene lost 3 bases and the J gene lost 10 bases, with 9 bases spanning the gap. The CDR3 has 11 residues. The V gene's germline CDR1 is GTSNPN and CDR2 SVGIG (reference sequence). The CDR3 is CAWRAAGKLFF. For the CDR3, the DNA is TGTGCCTGGAGAGCGGCGGGAAAACTGTTTTTT.

The chain couples TRBV7-9 to TRBJ1-4; possibly TRBD1 for D (5 bases). Trimming pared 5 bases from V and 0 bases from J, leaving 16 bases between. Germline V gives CDR1 SEHNR, CDR2 FQNEAQ (reference sequence). The CDR3 runs 17 residues. The CDR3 sequence is CASSGRDGEPTNEKLFF. DNA of the CDR3: TGTGCCAGCAGCGGCCGGGACGGAGAACCAACTAATGAAAAACTGTTTTTT.

The V call is TRBV6-5, the J call TRBJ1-2; D is uncertain. Germline V gene lookup returns CDR1 MNHEY and CDR2 SVGAGI. The V gene lost 0 bases and the J gene lost 5 bases, with 7 bases spanning the gap. The CDR3 has 13 residues. CDR3 nucleotide sequence: TGTGCCAGCAGTTACTCGGGGAAATATGGCTACACCTTC. This gives the protein CASSYSGKYGYTF.

V is TRBV5-1 and J is TRBJ2-7, with D perhaps matching TRBD1 (5 bases). The CDR3 loop spans 14 amino acids. Per the germline V gene, CDR1 is SGHRS and CDR2 is YFSETQ. Trimming shortened V by 3 bases and J by 5 bases, and 15 bases separated the two germline ends. The CDR3 region has the DNA TGCGCCAGCAGCTCGGACAACTCTCGGGACGAGCAGTACTTC. Its protein is CASSSDNSRDEQYF.

V gene TRBV4-1 combines with J gene TRBJ2-2; D could derive from TRBD1 or TRBD2 (6 bases each). V was shortened by 0 bases and J by 8 bases, with 13 bases between the two germline ends. Germline V lookup: CDR1 MGHRA, CDR2 YSYEKL. CDR3 length: 15 amino acids. The CDR3 nucleotides are TGCGCCAGCAGCCAAGAAGGGGGGCGGTTAGGGGAGCTGTTTTTT. Its protein product is CASSQEGGRLGELFF.

This chain links TRBV10-2 with TRBJ2-1, with a weak D call TRBD2 (6 bases). The CDR3 loop spans 15 amino acids. Between the trimmed V and J ends, which lost 0 bases and 6 bases, there was a span of 12 bases. In germline, CDR1 is WSHSY, CDR2 SAAADI. The CDR3 DNA reads TGCGCCAGCAGTGAGTCTGGCGGGGCCCTCAATGAGCAGTTCTTC. This encodes CASSESGGALNEQFF.

This sequence joins TRBV11-2 and TRBJ2-7; 7 positions agree with TRBD1. V trimming: 5 bases; J trimming: 4 bases; junction bases outside the gene matches: 11. Germline values: CDR1 SGHAT, CDR2 FQNNGV. This CDR3 comprises 15 residues. The CDR3 reads CASSRRQGAAYEQYF. DNA for the CDR3: TGTGCCAGCAGCAGAAGACAGGGCGCCGCGTACGAGCAGTACTTC.

The chain uses TRBV27 and TRBJ1-6; D not certain. Trimming cost V 7 bases and J 7 bases, with 11 bases left between them. The CDR3 has 13 residues. Per germline, CDR1 MNHEY and CDR2 SMNVEV (reference sequence). This CDR3 reads CASKGSPNSPLHF. As DNA, the CDR3 is TGTGCCAGCAAGGGCAGTCCGAATTCACCCCTCCACTTT.

The V gene is TRBV30, the J gene TRBJ2-5; D possibly uses TRBD1 or TRBD2 (5 bases each). CDR1 and CDR2 from the germline V gene are GTSNPN and SVGIG (reference sequence). V shed 3 bases and J shed 5 bases, with 16 bases lying between them. The CDR3 extends over 14 amino acids. As DNA, the CDR3 is TGTGCCTGGAGGAGGGACGGGTTAGGGGAGACCCAGTACTTC. As protein: CAWRRDGLGETQYF.

The chain recombines TRBV4-1 with TRBJ2-3; 8 bases are a match to TRBD2. Germline trimming cut 4 bases from V and 4 bases from J; bases unmatched to any gene: 7. The CDR3 runs 15 residues. Germline V gene data show CDR1 as MGHRA and CDR2 as YSYEKL. CDR3 coding DNA: TGCGCCAGCAGCCCTGAGGGCGGGGGGTCAGATACGCAGTATTTT. Amino acid sequence: CASSPEGGGSDTQYF.

This chain connects TRBV6-4 to TRBJ1-1, with 7 bases lining up with TRBD1. With V trimmed by 6 bases and J by 5 bases, 24 bases remained unmatched. The germline CDR1 and CDR2 sequences are MRHNA and SNTAGT. This CDR3 spans 19 amino acids. The CDR3 protein is CASRKSDSLSDRARTEAFF. As DNA, the CDR3 is TGTGCCAGCAGAAAAAGTGACTCTTTGTCCGACAGGGCCCGAACTGAAGCTTTCTTT.

The rearrangement uses TRBV27 and TRBJ2-3, with 11 bases aligning to TRBD1. CDR1 is MNHEY and CDR2 is SMNVEV in the germline V gene (reference sequence). V shed 5 bases and J 3 bases; nucleotides not matched to a gene: 1. CDR3 length: 14 amino acids. The DNA of the CDR3 is TGTGCCAGCAGTCGGGACAGGGGGACAGATACGCAGTATTTT. This sequence encodes CASSRDRGTDTQYF.

The J gene is TRBJ2-7, the V gene TRBV27; weak D call: TRBD2 (6 bases). With 6 bases removed from V and 5 bases from J, the gap between germline ends came to 14 bases. The CDR3 is 13 amino acids. Per germline, CDR1 MNHEY and CDR2 SMNVEV (reference sequence). CDR3 sequence reads: CASSPTGGNEQYF. DNA for the CDR3: TGTGCCAGCAGCCCGACCGGGGGAAACGAGCAGTACTTC.

V and J are TRBV20-1 and TRBJ1-1; D remains unclear. Trimming shortened V by 5 bases and J by 4 bases, and 8 bases separated the two germline ends. The CDR3 runs 11 residues. CDR1 is DFQATT and CDR2 is SNEGSKA in the germline V gene (reference sequence). The CDR3 is CSAPRSTEAFF. CDR3 nucleotide sequence: TGCAGTGCTCCCCGGTCCACTGAAGCTTTCTTT.

The rearrangement links TRBV14 to TRBJ1-4; possibly TRBD1 for D (5 bases). The CDR3 totals 15 residues. The germline V gene has CDR1 SGHDN and CDR2 FVKESK. V was shortened by 1 base and J by 7 bases, with 13 bases between the two germline ends. CDR3 residues: CASSQVGVAGEKLFF. The CDR3, as DNA: TGTGCCAGCAGCCAAGTGGGGGTCGCGGGTGAAAAACTGTTTTTT.

The rearrangement uses TRBV30 and TRBJ1-1, with TRBD1 matching over 7 bases. The germline gives CDR1 GTSNPN, CDR2 SVGIG (reference sequence). The CDR3 spans 14 residues. Trimming removed 4 bases from V and 1 base from J; junction bases left unmatched: 6. CDR3 amino acids: CAWNWGQQNTEAFF. CDR3 DNA sequence: TGTGCCTGGAACTGGGGACAGCAGAACACTGAAGCTTTCTTT.

The chain employs TRBV11-3 and TRBJ2-2, with D maybe TRBD1 (6 bases). Trimming shortened V by 0 bases and J by 7 bases, and 15 bases separated the two germline ends. CDR1 and CDR2 (germline): SGHNT, YENEEA. The CDR3 totals 16 residues. CDR3 in DNA: TGTGCCAGCAGCTTAGATCGTTTGGGGGCAAGCGGGGAGCTGTTTTTT. Amino acids: CASSLDRLGASGELFF.

In its sample, this clone was seen once. The rearrangement links TRBV6-5 to TRBJ2-2; D may be TRBD1 (7 bases). V gave up 4 bases and J gave up 4 bases, with 16 bases separating them. CDR1 and CDR2 (germline): MNHEY, SVGAGI. CDR3 size: 16 residues. The CDR3 DNA reads TGTGCCAGCAGTTCCAGGGGGGTCTCAGCCACCGGGGAGCTGTTTTTT. As protein: CASSSRGVSATGELFF.